A single sample is the source of the 9 T cell receptor beta chains below, sequenced in a study of cytotoxic CD8 clonotypes in ibrutinib-treated CLL. TCRdb keeps only in-frame clones here, not all; method: immunoSEQ multiplex PCR. The sample lists approximately 30,000 clones, 55% to 70% occurring once. Material: PBMCs, obtained after 24 months of ibrutinib treatment. The receptors shown here come from a human donor with chronic lymphocytic leukemia.

The chain carries TRBV6-5 and TRBJ2-7, with D possibly TRBD1 on 5 matching bases. This CDR3 spans 12 amino acids. V gave up 4 bases and J gave up 9 bases, with 13 bases separating them. The V gene's germline CDR1 is MNHEY and CDR2 SVGAGI. The CDR3 region is CASSSQGNWQYF. The CDR3 coding sequence is TGTGCCAGCAGTTCCCAGGGAAACTGGCAGTACTTC.

This clone has just a few counts. The chain combines TRBV6-5 with TRBJ2-2; a weak D match, TRBD1 (6 bases). CDR1 and CDR2 (germline): MNHEY, SVGAGI. V lost 5 bases to trimming and J lost 2 bases, with 9 bases between them. This CDR3 is built from 14 residues. The CDR3 loop is CASSRTVNTGELFF. As DNA, the CDR3 is TGTGCCAGCAGTCGGACAGTTAACACCGGGGAGCTGTTTTTT.

The chain couples TRBV19 to TRBJ1-1; 7 nucleotides match TRBD1. The CDR3 runs to 16 residues. The trim removed 4 bases at V and 4 bases at J, leaving 12 bases unmatched. Germline-derived CDR1 and CDR2 are LNHDA and SQIVND (reference sequence). CDR3 region: CASSTLGGGRGTEAFF. The CDR3 bases are TGTGCCAGTAGTACGCTTGGAGGGGGCCGGGGCACTGAAGCTTTCTTT. Looking up the rest from reference TRBV19 and TRBJ1-1 gives the full variable domain: DGGITQSPKYLFRKEGQNVTLSCEQNLNHDAMYWYRQDPGQGLRLIYYSQIVNDFQKGDIAEGYSVSREKKESFPLTVTSAQKNPTAFYLCASSTLGGGRGTEAFFGQGTRLTVV.

The chain joins TRBV6-5 to TRBJ2-5, with D perhaps given as TRBD1 or TRBD2 (5 bases each). CDR3 length equals 15 residues. V lost 8 bases to trimming and J lost 0 bases, with 16 bases between them. The germline V gene encodes CDR1 MNHEY and CDR2 SVGAGI. The DNA of the CDR3 is TGTGCCAGCGGTAGAGGGGCCTATTACCAAGAGACCCAGTACTTC. Its translation is CASGRGAYYQETQYF.

This chain uses TRBV4-3 with TRBJ2-3; the match to TRBD2 covers 9 bases. Per the germline V gene, CDR1 is LGHNA and CDR2 is YSLEER. This CDR3 region has 17 residues. J gave up 3 bases and V 0 bases, and 7 bases lay outside the gene matches. The DNA for the CDR3 is TGCGCCAGCAGCCAAGACATGAGCGGGGGGTTTACAGATACGCAGTATTTT. It specifies CASSQDMSGGFTDTQYF.

The genes are TRBV6-4 and TRBJ2-2; the match to TRBD1 covers 7 bases. The CDR3 sequence is 13 residues long. V gave up 5 bases and J gave up 5 bases; unmatched junction bases: 2. Per the germline V gene, CDR1 is MRHNA and CDR2 is SNTAGT. The CDR3 reads CASSMDRTGELFF. CDR3 coding DNA: TGTGCCAGCAGTATGGACAGGACCGGGGAGCTGTTTTTT.

This clone is a singleton in its sample. V usage is TRBV7-2 and J usage is TRBJ1-5; unclear D gene. V was pared by 0 bases and J by 4 bases, with 13 bases between. This CDR3 spans 16 amino acids. Germline assignment: CDR1 SGHTA and CDR2 FQGNSA. CDR3 protein: CASSLAPTLGNQPQHF. As DNA, the CDR3 is TGTGCCAGCAGCTTAGCCCCGACCCTCGGAAATCAGCCCCAGCATTTT.

V gene TRBV18 combines with J gene TRBJ2-5, with no clear D. This CDR3 is 13 amino acids long. The germline V gene has CDR1 KGHSH and CDR2 LQKENI. V was shortened by 11 bases and J by 5 bases, with 18 bases between the two germline ends. This CDR3 reads CAPGRSDLETQYF. The CDR3 nucleotides are TGTGCCCCCGGCAGGAGCGATTTGGAGACCCAGTACTTC.

The genes are TRBV6-5 and TRBJ2-7; 10 nucleotides align to TRBD2. Germline CDR1 and CDR2: MNHEY and SVGAGI. The CDR3 runs 15 residues. V dropped 4 bases and J dropped 5; count of bases not matched to a gene: 8. CDR3 DNA: TGTGCCAGCAGTTCAGTAAGCGGGGGGGCGAACGAGCAGTACTTC. Residues: CASSSVSGGANEQYF.